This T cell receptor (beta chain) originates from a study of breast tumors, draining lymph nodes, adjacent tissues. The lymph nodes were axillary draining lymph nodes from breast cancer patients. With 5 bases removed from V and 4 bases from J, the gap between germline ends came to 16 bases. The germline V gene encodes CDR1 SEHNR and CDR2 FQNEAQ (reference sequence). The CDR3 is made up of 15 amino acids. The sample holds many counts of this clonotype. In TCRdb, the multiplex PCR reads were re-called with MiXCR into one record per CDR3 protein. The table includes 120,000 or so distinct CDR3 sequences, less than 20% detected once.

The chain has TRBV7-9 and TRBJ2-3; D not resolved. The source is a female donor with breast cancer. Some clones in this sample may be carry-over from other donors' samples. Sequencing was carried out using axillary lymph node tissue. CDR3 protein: CASSPSTRPADTQYF. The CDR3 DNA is TGTGCCAGCAGCCCCTCAACTCGTCCCGCAGATACGCAGTATTTT. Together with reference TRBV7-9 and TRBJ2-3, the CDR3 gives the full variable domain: DTGVSQNPRHKITKRGQNVTFRCDPISEHNRLYWYRQTLGQGPEFLTYFQNEAQLEKSRLLSDRFSAERPKGSFSTLEIQRTEQGDSAMYLCASSPSTRPADTQYFGPGTRLTVL.